One TCR beta chain is described in this entry. The V gene lost 3 bases and the J gene lost 3 bases, with 3 bases spanning the gap. The CDR3 covers 12 residues. CDR1 and CDR2 (germline): SGDLS, YYNGEE. Specified time point: blood at routine non-recurrence follow-up after resection. Without sorting, whole RNA was sequenced from tumor, nontumor lung or frozen PBMC. A single record per CDR3 protein comes from TCRdb applying MiXCR to the 5' RACE reads. Counted here are more than 75,000 distinct CDR3 sequences, roughly a fifth occurring once; the ten biggest clones make up 20% to 25%. These data come from a study of spatial heterogeneity in lung cancer. Study-wide background: Each time, sequencing found more beta-chain sequences than alpha-chain sequences.

This chain joins TRBV9 and TRBJ2-2, with D uncertain. This TCR was sampled from a male donor with early-stage non-small cell lung cancer. The sample consisted of PBMCs, taken at follow-up. The CDR3 here is CASSADTGELFF. DNA of the CDR3: TGTGCCAGCAGCGCCGACACCGGGGAGCTGTTTTTT.